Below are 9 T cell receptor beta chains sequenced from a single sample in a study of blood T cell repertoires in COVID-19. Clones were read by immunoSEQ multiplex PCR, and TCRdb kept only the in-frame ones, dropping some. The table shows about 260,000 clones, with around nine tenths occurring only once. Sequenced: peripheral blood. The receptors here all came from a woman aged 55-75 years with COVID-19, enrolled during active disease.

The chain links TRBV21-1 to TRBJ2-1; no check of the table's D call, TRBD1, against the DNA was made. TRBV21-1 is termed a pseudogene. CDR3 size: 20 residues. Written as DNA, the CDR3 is TGTGCCAGCAGCAAAGATCAACAGGGGGTAGGGCGGACCTCCTACAATGAGCAGTTCTTC. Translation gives CASSKDQQGVGRTSYNEQFF.

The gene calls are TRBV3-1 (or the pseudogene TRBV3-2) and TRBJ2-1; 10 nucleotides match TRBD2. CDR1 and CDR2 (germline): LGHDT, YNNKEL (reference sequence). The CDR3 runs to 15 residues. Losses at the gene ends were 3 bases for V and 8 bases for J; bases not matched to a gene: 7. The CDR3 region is CASSHWGTSADEQFF. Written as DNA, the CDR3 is TGTGCCAGCAGCCATTGGGGGACTAGCGCCGATGAGCAGTTCTTC.

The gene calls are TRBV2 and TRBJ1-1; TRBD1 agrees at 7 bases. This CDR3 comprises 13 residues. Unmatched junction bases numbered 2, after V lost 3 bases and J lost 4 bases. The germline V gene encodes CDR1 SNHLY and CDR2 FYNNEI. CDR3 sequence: CASSDDRVTEAFF. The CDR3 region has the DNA TGTGCCAGCAGTGACGACAGGGTCACTGAAGCTTTCTTT.

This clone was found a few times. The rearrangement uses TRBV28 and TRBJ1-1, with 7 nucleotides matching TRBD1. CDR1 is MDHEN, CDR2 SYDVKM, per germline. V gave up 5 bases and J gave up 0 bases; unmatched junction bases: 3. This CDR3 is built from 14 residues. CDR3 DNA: TGTGCCAGCAGTCAGGGGGGCATGAACACTGAAGCTTTCTTT. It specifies CASSQGGMNTEAFF.

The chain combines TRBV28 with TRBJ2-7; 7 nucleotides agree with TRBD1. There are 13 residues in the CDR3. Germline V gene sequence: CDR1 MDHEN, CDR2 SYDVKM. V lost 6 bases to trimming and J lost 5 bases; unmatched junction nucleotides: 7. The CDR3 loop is CASREGTADEQYF. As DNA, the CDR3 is TGTGCCAGCAGAGAAGGGACAGCAGACGAGCAGTACTTC.

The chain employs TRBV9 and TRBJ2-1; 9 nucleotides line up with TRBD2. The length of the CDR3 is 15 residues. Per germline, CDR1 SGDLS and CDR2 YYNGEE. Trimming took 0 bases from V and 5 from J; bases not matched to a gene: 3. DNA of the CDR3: TGTGCCAGCAGCGTAGTAAGCGGGGGGAACAATGAGCAGTTCTTC. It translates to CASSVVSGGNNEQFF. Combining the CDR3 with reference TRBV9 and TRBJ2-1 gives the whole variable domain DSGVTQTPKHLITATGQRVTLRCSPRSGDLSVYWYQQSLDQGLQFLIQYYNGEERAKGNILERFSAQQFPDLHSELNLSSLELGDSALYFCASSVVSGGNNEQFFGPGTRLTVL.

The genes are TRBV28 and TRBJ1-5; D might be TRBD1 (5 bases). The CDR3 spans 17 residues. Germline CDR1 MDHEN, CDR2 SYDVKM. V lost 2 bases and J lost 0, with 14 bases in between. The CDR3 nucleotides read TGTGCCAGCAGTTTAATTCAGGGATCCTATAGCAATCAGCCCCAGCATTTT. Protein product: CASSLIQGSYSNQPQHF.

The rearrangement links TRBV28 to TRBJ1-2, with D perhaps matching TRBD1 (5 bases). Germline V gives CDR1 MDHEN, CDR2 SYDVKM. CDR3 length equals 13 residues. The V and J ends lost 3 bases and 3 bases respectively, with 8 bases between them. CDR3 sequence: CASSLAGDYGYTF. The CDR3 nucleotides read TGTGCCAGCAGTTTGGCGGGGGACTATGGCTACACCTTC.

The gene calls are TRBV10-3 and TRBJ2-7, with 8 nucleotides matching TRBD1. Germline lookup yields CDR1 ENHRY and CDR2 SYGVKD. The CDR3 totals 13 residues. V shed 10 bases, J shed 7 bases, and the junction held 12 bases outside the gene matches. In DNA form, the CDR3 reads TGTGCCACTTCGGACAGGGCGGAGGGTGAGCAGTACTTC. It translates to CATSDRAEGEQYF.